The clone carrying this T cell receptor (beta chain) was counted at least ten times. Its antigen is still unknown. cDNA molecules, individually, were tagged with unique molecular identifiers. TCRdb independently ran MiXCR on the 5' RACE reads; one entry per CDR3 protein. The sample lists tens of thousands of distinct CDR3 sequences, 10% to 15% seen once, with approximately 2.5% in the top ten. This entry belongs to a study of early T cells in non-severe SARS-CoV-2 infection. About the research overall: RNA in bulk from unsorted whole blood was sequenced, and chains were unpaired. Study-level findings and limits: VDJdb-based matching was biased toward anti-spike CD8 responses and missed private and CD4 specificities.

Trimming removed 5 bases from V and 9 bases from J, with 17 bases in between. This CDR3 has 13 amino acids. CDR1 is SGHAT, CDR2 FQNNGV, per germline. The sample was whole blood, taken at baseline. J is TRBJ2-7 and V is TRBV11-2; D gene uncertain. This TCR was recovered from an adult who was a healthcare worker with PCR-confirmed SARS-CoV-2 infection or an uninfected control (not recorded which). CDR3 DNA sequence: TGTGCCAGCAGCCGTGCCTATGCCCAGAGGCAGTACTTC. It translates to CASSRAYAQRQYF.